The 26 T cell receptor beta chains below all came from one sample that was sequenced in a study of CD8+CD57+ T cells in acquired aplastic anemia. Patients selected for sequencing had displayed CD8+CD57+ cell expansion by flow cytometry. Both TCR beta VDJ combination and CDR3 sequence profiling were carried out. Genomic DNA was the template for this profiling. In TCRdb, the reads were re-called with MiXCR into one record per CDR3 protein. The data hold fewer than 85,000 distinct CDR3 sequences, with 70% observed a single time. The sequenced sample consisted of sorted CD4+, CD8+, or CD8+CD57+ T cells (not recorded which) from PBMCs. These receptors were obtained from a human donor with aplastic anemia.

Regarding this clonotype: The junction shows a germline mismatch at one end, possibly a read error. This chain links TRBV24-1 with TRBJ2-1; 7 bases are a match to TRBD2. This CDR3 has 14 amino acids. The germline CDR1 and CDR2 sequences are KGHDR and SFDVKD. The CDR3 region has the DNA TGTGCCAGCAGTTACGGGAGGAGGGGAAATGAGCAGTTCTTC. This encodes CASSYGRRGNEQFF.

The CDR3 nucleotides read TGTGCCAGCAGCCGTCAACTCAATGAGCAGTTCTTC. This gives the protein CASSRQLNEQFF. The rearrangement joins TRBV7-2 to TRBJ2-1; D is unresolved. Germline lookup yields CDR1 SGHTA and CDR2 FQGNSA. Trimming took 5 bases from V and 6 from J, leaving 8 bases between them. The CDR3 extends over 12 amino acids.

The V and J genes are TRBV15 and TRBJ1-1; D remains unclear. V was trimmed by 4 bases and J by 2 bases, leaving 8 bases between them. Germline CDR1 and CDR2: LNHNV and YYDKDF (reference sequence). There are 13 residues in the CDR3. CDR3 amino acids: CATSNTVNTEAFF. As DNA, the CDR3 is TGTGCCACCAGCAATACAGTCAACACTGAAGCTTTCTTT.

The rearrangement uses TRBV15 and TRBJ1-2, with D tentatively TRBD1 (5 bases). The length of the CDR3 is 16 residues. In germline, CDR1 is LNHNV, CDR2 YYDKDF (reference sequence). V lost 0 bases, J lost 8 bases, and 19 bases lay in between. CDR3 nucleotide sequence: TGTGCCACCAGCAGAGATCTCTCCAGACTAACAGGCGGCTACACCTTC. As protein: CATSRDLSRLTGGYTF.

This chain connects TRBV7-9 to TRBJ2-7; D perhaps matches TRBD2 (6 bases). CDR3 size: 15 residues. V lost 5 bases to trimming and J lost 0 bases, with 14 bases between them. Per the germline V gene, CDR1 is SEHNR and CDR2 is FQNEAQ (reference sequence). The CDR3 DNA reads TGTGCCAGCAGCCCGGGGACTCTGAGCTCCTACGAGCAGTACTTC. This encodes CASSPGTLSSYEQYF.

This clonotype was seen repeatedly, ten times or more. This chain connects TRBV7-9 to TRBJ1-4, with D perhaps TRBD1 (6 bases). Trimming took off 11 bases at V and 4 bases at J, with 14 bases between the two ends. The CDR3 extends over 13 amino acids. Looked up from germline, CDR1 is SEHNR and CDR2 is FQNEAQ (reference sequence). CDR3 protein: CAGGPDGNEKLFF. CDR3 in DNA: TGTGCCGGGGGCCCAGACGGTAATGAAAAACTGTTTTTT.

The chain combines TRBV19 with TRBJ2-5; D perhaps matches TRBD1 (5 bases). The CDR3 is 16 amino acids. The germline V gene has CDR1 LNHDA and CDR2 SQIVND (reference sequence). V lost 0 bases to trimming and J lost 1 base, with 12 bases between them. CDR3 in amino acids: CASSIDRLTGQETQYF. The CDR3 DNA reads TGTGCCAGTAGTATAGATCGTTTAACAGGCCAAGAGACCCAGTACTTC.

The rearrangement uses TRBV7-8 and TRBJ1-1; the D is unclear. V was cut by 1 base and J by 1 base, with 10 bases left in between. This CDR3 region has 15 residues. Germline CDR1 SGHVS, CDR2 FQNEAQ. This chain's CDR3 is CASSLVGPWNTEAFF. The CDR3, as DNA: TGTGCCAGCAGCTTAGTAGGGCCATGGAACACTGAAGCTTTCTTT.

V is TRBV7-9 and J is TRBJ1-6; perhaps TRBD1 as D (6 bases). The germline CDR1 and CDR2 sequences are SEHNR and FQNEAQ (reference sequence). V lost 1 base, J lost 10 bases, and 14 bases lay in between. The CDR3 sequence is 15 residues long. DNA of the CDR3: TGTGCCAGCAGCTTAGTAGGGGGTCCAGGCTCACCCCTCCACTTT. Protein: CASSLVGGPGSPLHF.

V and J are TRBV19 and TRBJ1-1; TRBD1 aligns across 7 bases. The V gene's germline CDR1 is LNHDA and CDR2 SQIVND (reference sequence). The CDR3 has 16 amino acids. The ends lost 4 bases at V and 4 bases at J; junction bases unmatched: 12. CDR3 bases: TGTGCCAGTAGTACGACAGGGTTTGTCGGTAGCACTGAAGCTTTCTTT. Translation: CASSTTGFVGSTEAFF.

This clonotype was found many times. The chain recombines TRBV19 with TRBJ2-7, with D possibly TRBD1 on 6 matching bases. CDR3 length: 13 amino acids. V lost 3 bases to trimming and J lost 5 bases, with 11 bases between them. Germline CDR1 reads LNHDA; CDR2 reads SQIVND (reference sequence). CDR3 DNA: TGTGCCAGTAGTATTTGGGACAACGACGAGCAGTACTTC. This sequence encodes CASSIWDNDEQYF.

The J gene is TRBJ2-7, the V gene TRBV9, with 7 bases lining up with TRBD2. V shed 3 bases and J 0 bases; nucleotides not matched to a gene: 0. Germline-derived CDR1 and CDR2 are SGDLS and YYNGEE. CDR3 length: 13 amino acids. This chain's CDR3 is CASSGTSSYEQYF. CDR3 sequence (DNA): TGTGCCAGCAGCGGGACTAGCTCCTACGAGCAGTACTTC.

The chain has TRBV29-1 and TRBJ2-2; D remains unclear. The ends were cut back, 5 bases at V and 5 bases at J, with 3 bases in the middle. From germline, CDR1 is SQVTM and CDR2 ANQGSEA. The CDR3 contains 10 residues. The CDR3 protein is CSVLTGELFF. The CDR3 bases are TGCAGCGTTTTGACCGGGGAGCTGTTTTTT.

This clonotype was found a few times. Sequence at one end of the junction differs from germline and may be a read error. The V gene is TRBV7-9, the J gene TRBJ2-7; maybe TRBD2 (6 bases). CDR1 is SEHNR, CDR2 FQNEAQ, per germline (reference sequence). This CDR3 has 15 amino acids. CDR3 loop: CARSFREWGRFEQYF. The CDR3 DNA is TGTGCCAGAAGCTTTAGGGAATGGGGGAGGTTCGAGCAGTACTTC.

This clonotype is a singleton in its sample. The rearrangement links TRBV11-3 to TRBJ1-3; D unresolved. The V end lost 5 bases, the J end lost 1 base, and 12 bases lay between the germline ends. The CDR3 runs to 15 residues. Germline CDR1 and CDR2: SGHNT and YENEEA. CDR3 DNA: TGTGCCAGCAGCGCCTGGACGGGGTCTGGAAACACCATATATTTT. Its translation: CASSAWTGSGNTIYF.

This clonotype was seen more than once but under ten times. The chain has TRBV25-1 and TRBJ1-6; D may be TRBD1 (5 bases). The CDR3 is made up of 13 amino acids. Deletions cut 5 bases from V and 9 bases from J, with 11 bases between. Germline assignment: CDR1 MGHDK and CDR2 SYGVNS. The CDR3 nucleotides read TGTGCCAGCAGTCGGGACTGGAGTTCACCCCTCCACTTT. Amino acids: CASSRDWSSPLHF.

J is TRBJ2-3 and V is TRBV27; the match to TRBD2 covers 8 bases. J gave up 3 bases and V 4 bases, and 3 bases lay outside the gene matches. This CDR3 region has 14 residues. Germline CDR1 is MNHEY and CDR2 is SMNVEV (reference sequence). The CDR3 DNA reads as TGTGCCAGCAGTTCGGGAGGGCGAACAGATACGCAGTATTTT. This encodes CASSSGGRTDTQYF.

The V and J genes are TRBV10-3 and TRBJ1-5; possible D gene TRBD1, 5 bases. The CDR3 totals 14 residues. V was trimmed by 3 bases and J by 1 base, leaving 7 bases between them. Germline loops: CDR1 ENHRY, CDR2 SYGVKD. CDR3 DNA: TGTGCCATCAGTGACTCAGGGAGCAATCAGCCCCAGCATTTT. It yields the protein CAISDSGSNQPQHF.

J is TRBJ2-5 and V is TRBV7-9, with a possible D match to TRBD1 (6 bases). V was trimmed by 4 bases and J by 7 bases, leaving 16 bases between them. Per germline, CDR1 SEHNR and CDR2 FQNEAQ (reference sequence). This CDR3 spans 14 amino acids. CDR3 coding DNA: TGTGCCAGCAGCTCTACCGAGGGGGTGGGGACCCAGTACTTC. Protein sequence: CASSSTEGVGTQYF.

This clonotype showed up just a few times. The rearrangement uses TRBV29-1 and TRBJ1-2; no clear D gene. V lost 4 bases and J lost 3, with 9 bases in between. Germline CDR1 SQVTM, CDR2 ANQGSEA. This CDR3 comprises 12 residues. As DNA, the CDR3 is TGCAGCGTTGGTGGATTTGACTATGGCTACACCTTC. Its protein is CSVGGFDYGYTF.

For this clonotype: One end of the junction is discordant with germline, which a read error may explain. The chain recombines TRBV7-6 with TRBJ1-3; the match to TRBD1 covers 9 bases. The germline V gene has CDR1 SGHVS and CDR2 FNYEAQ. The CDR3 runs 13 residues. In DNA, the CDR3 is TGTGCCAGCAGCTTGGGACAGGGAAACACCATATACTTT. This codes for CASSLGQGNTIYF.

V usage is TRBV9 and J usage is TRBJ2-1; TRBD2 matches 7 bases. With V trimmed by 9 bases and J by 6 bases, 6 bases remained unmatched. The germline V gene has CDR1 SGDLS and CDR2 YYNGEE. The CDR3 contains 12 residues. The CDR3 loop reads CATSSGVNEQFF. The CDR3 region has the DNA TGTGCCACTTCGAGCGGGGTCAATGAGCAGTTCTTC.

The rearrangement uses TRBV19 and TRBJ2-5, with 8 positions matching TRBD2. The CDR3 length is 14 residues. The V and J ends lost 5 bases and 5 bases, in that order; junction bases with no gene match: 7. Germline lookup yields CDR1 LNHDA and CDR2 SQIVND (reference sequence). Written as DNA, the CDR3 is TGTGCCAGTAGTGCCCGGGGGGGGTGGGAGACCCAGTACTTC. Its translation is CASSARGGWETQYF.

J is TRBJ2-4 and V is TRBV19; possible D gene TRBD2, 5 bases. The CDR3 is made up of 15 amino acids. Looked up from germline, CDR1 is LNHDA and CDR2 is SQIVND (reference sequence). V was clipped by 8 bases and J by 0 bases, with 14 bases between them. CDR3 bases: TGTGCCAGTTCGACCTTGGGAGTAGCCAAAAACATTCAGTACTTC. This sequence encodes CASSTLGVAKNIQYF.

The chain employs TRBV6-4 and TRBJ2-1, with TRBD2 matching 9 bases. CDR3 length: 14 residues. The germline CDR1 and CDR2 sequences are MRHNA and SNTAGT. V was clipped by 7 bases and J by 8 bases; unmatched bases: 9. CDR3 in amino acids: CASKGGGAQDEQFF. CDR3 DNA sequence: TGTGCCAGCAAGGGCGGGGGGGCCCAGGATGAGCAGTTCTTC.

About this clonotype itself: An end of the junction differs from the germline gene, which may be a read error. The chain is built from TRBV10-3 and TRBJ2-1, with D possibly TRBD2 on 6 matching bases. The CDR3 sequence is 15 residues long. CDR1 and CDR2 (germline): ENHRY, SYGVKD. This CDR3 is CAISGGAGRYNEQFF. CDR3 bases: TGTGCCATCAGTGGCGGGGCGGGACGGTACAATGAGCAGTTCTTT.